Each of the 21 T cell receptor beta chains below was sequenced from the same sample in a study of blood T cell repertoires in COVID-19. Sequenced by immunoSEQ multiplex PCR; TCRdb stores in-frame clones only, minus some. The table has about 160,000 clones, 75% to 85% seen once. Material: peripheral blood. These receptors were obtained from a woman aged 55-70 years with COVID-19, enrolled during active disease.

The chain recombines TRBV4-3 with TRBJ2-4; 9 bases line up with TRBD2. The V gene's germline CDR1 is LGHNA and CDR2 YSLEER. The CDR3 covers 18 residues. With V trimmed by 4 bases and J by 0 bases, 10 bases remained unmatched. The CDR3 nucleotides read TGCGCCAGCAGCCTCTTCCCCCCTAGCGGGGTAGCCAAAAACATTCAGTACTTC. Translating gives CASSLFPPSGVAKNIQYF.

The chain employs TRBV19 and TRBJ2-3; 8 bases are shared with TRBD1. Germline trimming cut 10 bases from V and 0 bases from J; bases unmatched to any gene: 9. The CDR3 has 15 amino acids. Germline assignment: CDR1 LNHDA and CDR2 SQIVND (reference sequence). The CDR3 region is CATDRGEHSTDTQYF. The CDR3 DNA is TGTGCCACCGACAGGGGCGAACATAGCACAGATACGCAGTATTTT.

The V gene is TRBV7-3, the J gene TRBJ2-3; 10 nucleotides match TRBD2. Germline trimming cut 1 base from V and 1 base from J; bases unmatched to any gene: 8. Germline values: CDR1 SGHTA, CDR2 FQGTGA. The CDR3 has 18 amino acids. CDR3 coding DNA: TGTGCCAGCAGCTTAATCCCAGCGGGAGGGCCAGGCACAGATACGCAGTATTTT. The encoded protein is CASSLIPAGGPGTDTQYF.

A single count supports this clone. Other nucleotide sequences in the sample specify the same CDR3. The chain combines TRBV19 with TRBJ2-3; TRBD2 agrees at 8 bases. Losses at the gene ends were 1 base for V and 0 bases for J; bases not matched to a gene: 0. The CDR3 covers 15 residues. Looked up from germline, CDR1 is LNHDA and CDR2 is SQIVND (reference sequence). CDR3 DNA: TGTGCCAGTAGTATAGCTAGCGGGAGCACAGATACGCAGTATTTT. This sequence encodes CASSIASGSTDTQYF.

CDR3 sequence reads: CASSAADRGGGYTF. CDR3 DNA sequence: TGTGCCAGCAGCGCCGCGGACAGGGGGGGTGGCTACACCTTC. The chain recombines TRBV9 with TRBJ1-2; TRBD1 matches 10 bases. CDR1 and CDR2 (germline): SGDLS, YYNGEE. Unmatched junction bases numbered 6, after V lost 3 bases and J lost 7 bases. CDR3 length: 14 amino acids. The full variable domain, in which reference TRBV9 and TRBJ1-2 provide the parts outside the CDR3, is DSGVTQTPKHLITATGQRVTLRCSPRSGDLSVYWYQQSLDQGLQFLIQYYNGEERAKGNILERFSAQQFPDLHSELNLSSLELGDSALYFCASSAADRGGGYTFGSGTRLTVV.

This clone appeared once. The V gene is TRBV10-2, the J gene TRBJ2-3; D is perhaps TRBD1 (6 bases). Trimming pared 6 bases from V and 1 base from J, leaving 14 bases between. CDR1 is WSHSY and CDR2 is SAAADI in the germline V gene. The CDR3 totals 15 residues. The CDR3, as DNA: TGCGCCAGCAGGGAAAGGTGGGGGCGCACAGATACGCAGTATTTT. Encoded protein: CASRERWGRTDTQYF.

The gene calls are TRBV18 and TRBJ2-2; no clear D gene. V lost 3 bases to trimming and J lost 0 bases, with 11 bases between them. The CDR3 runs to 16 residues. The germline V gene has CDR1 KGHSH and CDR2 LQKENI. The CDR3 nucleotides read TGTGCCAGCTCACCGGCACAGCCACCGAACACCGGGGAGCTGTTTTTT. The encoded protein is CASSPAQPPNTGELFF.

The CDR3 DNA reads TGTGCCATCAGCCGGGACAGGGGGGGTATCGGCTATGGCTACACCTTC. Its translation: CAISRDRGGIGYGYTF. The chain employs TRBV10-3 and TRBJ1-2, with TRBD1 matching over 11 bases. This CDR3 has 16 amino acids. Germline CDR1 is ENHRY and CDR2 is SYGVKD. The J segment lost 4 bases and the V segment lost 6 bases, leaving 10 bases of the junction unmatched.

The CDR3 loop is CASSQRAGGNYGYTF. CDR3 in DNA: TGTGCCAGCAGCCAGAGGGCAGGGGGCAACTATGGCTACACCTTC. The V gene is TRBV11-2, the J gene TRBJ1-2; 8 bases are shared with TRBD1. The length of the CDR3 is 15 residues. Germline assignment: CDR1 SGHAT and CDR2 FQNNGV. Trimming took 5 bases from V and 2 from J; bases not matched to a gene: 7. The entire variable domain, with the rest obtained from reference TRBV11-2 and TRBJ1-2, is as follows: EAGVAQSPRYKIIEKRQSVAFWCNPISGHATLYWYQQILGQGPKLLIQFQNNGVVDDSQLPKDRFSAERLKGVDSTLKIQPAKLEDSAVYLCASSQRAGGNYGYTFGSGTRLTVV.

The chain uses TRBV5-1 and TRBJ2-3, with a tentative D call TRBD2 (6 bases). Germline V gene lookup returns CDR1 SGHRS and CDR2 YFSETQ. The V and J ends lost 4 bases and 10 bases respectively, with 16 bases between them. This CDR3 contains 13 residues. The CDR3 is CASSMGTLPSQYF. In DNA, the CDR3 is TGCGCCAGCAGCATGGGGACTCTCCCTTCGCAGTATTTT.

This clone was detected a few times. The CDR3, as DNA: TGTGCCAGTAGTATAATGGCCAAATCAAACAGTCCGTATAGCAATCAGCCCCAGCATTTT. Amino acids: CASSIMAKSNSPYSNQPQHF. The V and J genes are TRBV19 and TRBJ1-5; D remains unclear. Germline assignment: CDR1 LNHDA and CDR2 SQIVND (reference sequence). Deletions cut 2 bases from V and 0 bases from J, with 23 bases between. The CDR3 has 20 amino acids.

The rearrangement uses TRBV28 and TRBJ2-2; 10 bases map to TRBD1. This CDR3 region has 17 residues. CDR1 and CDR2 (germline): MDHEN, SYDVKM. V shed 6 bases and J 2 bases; nucleotides not matched to a gene: 9. CDR3 bases: TGTGCCAGCAGGGCCGGGACAGGGGTCCTCAACACCGGGGAGCTGTTTTTT. Translation: CASRAGTGVLNTGELFF.

This clone appeared a single time. CDR3 in DNA: TGCGCCAGCAGCCCGCTGCGGGGAGATACGCAGTATTTT. This codes for CASSPLRGDTQYF. The rearrangement joins TRBV4-3 to TRBJ2-3; possibly TRBD2 for D (6 bases). The CDR3 loop spans 13 amino acids. V was trimmed by 4 bases and J by 5 bases, leaving 10 bases between them. Germline V gene sequence: CDR1 LGHNA, CDR2 YSLEER.

This clone was observed a few times. The chain employs TRBV2 and TRBJ2-1; D might be TRBD2 (7 bases). Trimming cost V 6 bases and J 9 bases, with 24 bases left between them. Germline V gene sequence: CDR1 SNHLY, CDR2 FYNNEI. The CDR3 has 16 amino acids. CDR3 nucleotides: TGTGCCAGCAGGAAGAGGGGGGAGGGGGTAGCTGGTGAGCAGTTCTTC. It is translated as CASRKRGEGVAGEQFF.

The chain links TRBV18 to TRBJ1-5; D remains ambiguous. This CDR3 spans 14 amino acids. Germline lookup yields CDR1 KGHSH and CDR2 LQKENI. Trimming removed 6 bases at V and 5 bases at J, with 14 bases between. CDR3 protein: CASSLLPGDQPQHF. The CDR3 DNA sequence: TGTGCCAGCTCGCTCCTCCCCGGGGATCAGCCCCAGCATTTT.

This sequence joins TRBV27 and TRBJ2-3; tentatively, D is TRBD1 (5 bases). Germline CDR1 MNHEY, CDR2 SMNVEV (reference sequence). Trimming took 3 bases from V and 4 from J, leaving 20 bases between them. There are 17 residues in the CDR3. The CDR3 reads CASSFVNGMTAPDTQYF. CDR3 bases: TGTGCCAGCAGTTTTGTTAACGGTATGACAGCCCCAGATACGCAGTATTTT.

The gene calls are TRBV28 and TRBJ2-3; a weak D match, TRBD1 (5 bases). Germline V CDR1 and CDR2: MDHEN, SYDVKM. Trimming removed 3 bases from V and 5 bases from J, with 12 bases in between. This CDR3 is built from 14 residues. CDR3 loop: CASSLAGKGDTQYF. CDR3 coding DNA: TGTGCCAGCAGTTTGGCAGGGAAGGGAGATACGCAGTATTTT. Using reference TRBV28 and TRBJ2-3 for the parts outside the CDR3, the full variable domain is DVKVTQSSRYLVKRTGEKVFLECVQDMDHENMFWYRQDPGLGLRLIYFSYDVKMKEKGDIPEGYSVSREKKERFSLILESASTNQTSMYLCASSLAGKGDTQYFGPGTRLTVL.

This clone was counted a single time. CDR3 sequence reads: CASSQSGGCEQYV. For the CDR3, the DNA is TGCGCCAGCAGTCAATCGGGAGGGTGTGAGCAGTACGTC. This rearrangement joins TRBV23-1 to TRBJ2-7; 7 bases are shared with TRBD2. TRBV23-1 is designated an ORF whose function remains uncertain. The CDR3 consists of 13 residues. V shed 0 bases and J 7 bases; nucleotides not matched to a gene: 3.

The rearrangement links TRBV25-1 to TRBJ1-6; D might be TRBD1 (6 bases). CDR1 and CDR2 (germline): MGHDK, SYGVNS. The CDR3 contains 15 residues. V was clipped by 1 base and J by 7 bases, with 11 bases between them. The CDR3, as DNA: TGTGCCAGCAGTGAATCAGGACAGATCAATTCACCCCTCCACTTT. Translated, it gives CASSESGQINSPLHF.

A few counts support this clone. This rearrangement joins TRBV5-1 to TRBJ2-7; 8 positions agree with TRBD2. Germline V lookup: CDR1 SGHRS, CDR2 YFSETQ. The CDR3 contains 14 residues. Trimming removed 4 bases from V and 2 bases from J; junction bases left unmatched: 5. The CDR3 region is CASSLAAGAYEQYV. The CDR3 DNA is TGCGCCAGCAGCCTGGCAGCGGGAGCCTACGAGCAGTACGTC.

This rearrangement joins TRBV7-9 to TRBJ2-7; 14 bases fit TRBD2. V was pared by 5 bases and J by 1 base, with 4 bases of the junction left unmatched. Germline V gene lookup returns CDR1 SEHNR and CDR2 FQNEAQ (reference sequence). The CDR3 has 16 residues. CDR3 in amino acids: CASSDGTSGRSYEQYF. The DNA of the CDR3 is TGTGCCAGCAGCGACGGGACTAGCGGGAGATCCTACGAGCAGTACTTC.